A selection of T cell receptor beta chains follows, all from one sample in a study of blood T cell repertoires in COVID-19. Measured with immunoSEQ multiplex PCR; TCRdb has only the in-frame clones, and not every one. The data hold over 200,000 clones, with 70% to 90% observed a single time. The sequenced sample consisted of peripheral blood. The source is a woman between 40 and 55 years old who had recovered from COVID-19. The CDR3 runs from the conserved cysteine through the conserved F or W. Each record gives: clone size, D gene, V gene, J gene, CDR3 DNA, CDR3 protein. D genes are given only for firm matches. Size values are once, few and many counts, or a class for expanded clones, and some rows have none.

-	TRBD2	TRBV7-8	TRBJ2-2	TGTGCCAGCAAACCCAGGCCGGCGGGAGCGGGCACCGGGGAGCTGTTTTTT	CASKPRPAGAGTGELFF
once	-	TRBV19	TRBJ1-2	TGTGCCAGTAGTATGGGGCAAAGAGGTAGCTACACCTTC	CASSMGQRGSYTF
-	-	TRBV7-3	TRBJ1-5	TGTGCCAGCAGCCCCCGTCCGGGTCTTAATAGCAATCAGCCCCAGCATTTT	CASSPRPGLNSNQPQHF
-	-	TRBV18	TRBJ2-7	TGTGCCAGCTCACTTCCGTTAAGCCCCTACGAGCAGTACTTC	CASSLPLSPYEQYF
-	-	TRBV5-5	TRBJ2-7	TGTGCCAGCAGCCCGGGAGCAGTGTCCTACGAGCAGTACTTC	CASSPGAVSYEQYF
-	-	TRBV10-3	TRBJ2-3	TGTGCCATCAGTGGAGCACTAGCTGGAGCTGCAGATACGCAGTATTTT	CAISGALAGAADTQYF
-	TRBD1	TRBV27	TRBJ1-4	TGTGCCAGCAGTTCATATCCCCAGACAGGGGTCCTTGCAACTAATGAAAAACTGTTTTTT	CASSSYPQTGVLATNEKLFF
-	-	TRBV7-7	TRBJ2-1	TGTGCTAGCAGCCTGGACACCTACAATGAGCAGTTCTTC	CASSLDTYNEQFF
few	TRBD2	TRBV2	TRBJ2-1	TGTGCCAGCAGTGAAGAGGAAGCGGGAGTCTACAATGAGCAGTTCTTC	CASSEEEAGVYNEQFF
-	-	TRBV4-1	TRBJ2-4	TGCGCCAGCAGCCAAGATCTGGGCCCCAAAAACATTCAGTACTTC	CASSQDLGPKNIQYF
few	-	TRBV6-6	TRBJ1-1	TGTGCCAGCAGCCCCCGCACTGAAGCTTTCTTT	CASSPRTEAFF
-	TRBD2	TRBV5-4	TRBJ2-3	TGTGCCTTCAGTGGACTAGGCCTTACAGATACGCAGTATTTT	CAFSGLGLTDTQYF
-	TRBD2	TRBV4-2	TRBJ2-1	TGTGCCAGCAGCCAACAAGGACTAGCGGGAGGGAACTACAATGAGCAGTTCTTC	CASSQQGLAGGNYNEQFF
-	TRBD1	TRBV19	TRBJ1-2	TGTGCCAGTAGTATAGATGGGACAGGGGTCGGAACCTTC	CASSIDGTGVGTF
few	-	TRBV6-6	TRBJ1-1	TGTGCCAGCAGAACGACACTAGAGAACACTGAAGCTTTCTTT	CASRTTLENTEAFF
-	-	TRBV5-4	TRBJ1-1	TGTGCCAGCAGCACCCCTCGGGCGGGCGGCACTGAAGCTTTCTTT	CASSTPRAGGTEAFF
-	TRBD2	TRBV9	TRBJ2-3	TGTGCCAGCAGCGTATTCGGGGGGGGCCCTAGCACAGATACGCAGTATTTT	CASSVFGGGPSTDTQYF
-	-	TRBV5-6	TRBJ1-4	TGTGCCAGCAGCCCCGGGTCAGGGATGGGTGAAAAACTGTTTTTT	CASSPGSGMGEKLFF
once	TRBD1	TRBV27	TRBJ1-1	TGTGCCAGCAGTTTAGGGACAGGGGGGTGGACTGAAGCTTTCTTT	CASSLGTGGWTEAFF
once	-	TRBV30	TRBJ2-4	TGTGCCTGGGCGCCCGGACTAGCCAAAAACATTCAGTACTTC	CAWAPGLAKNIQYF
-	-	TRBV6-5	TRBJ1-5	TGTGCCAGCAGTTACGGGAGGGGGGGTCAGCCCCAGCATTTT	CASSYGRGGQPQHF
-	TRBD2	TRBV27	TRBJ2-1	TGTGCCAGCAGTTTATCGGCGACTAGCCAATCCTACAATGAGCAGTTCTTC	CASSLSATSQSYNEQFF
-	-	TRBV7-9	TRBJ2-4	TGTGCCAGCAGCACCACCGGACAGCCCCTAGCCAAAAACATTCAGTACTTC	CASSTTGQPLAKNIQYF
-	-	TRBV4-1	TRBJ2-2	TGCGCCAGCAGCCCCGGAAGACTACTCGGCACCGGGGAGCTGTTTTTT	CASSPGRLLGTGELFF
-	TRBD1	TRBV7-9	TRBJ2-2	TGTGCCAGCAGCTTATTGGGGACAGGGAACACCGGGGAGCTGTTTTTT	CASSLLGTGNTGELFF
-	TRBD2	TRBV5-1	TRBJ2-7	TGCGCCAGCAGCCCTAGCGGGAGGGCCCCCTCCTACGAGCAGTACTTC	CASSPSGRAPSYEQYF
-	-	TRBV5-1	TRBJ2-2	TGCGCCAGCAGCCGGGGAACCGGGGAGCTGTTTTTT	CASSRGTGELFF
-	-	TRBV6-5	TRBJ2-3	TGTGCCAGCAGTCCGGACACCAGTCGCACAGATACGCAGTATTTT	CASSPDTSRTDTQYF
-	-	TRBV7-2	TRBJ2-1	TGTGCCAGCAGCTCAAGGCCGGGAAATGAGCAGTTCTTC	CASSSRPGNEQFF
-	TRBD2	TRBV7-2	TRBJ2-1	TGTGCCAGCAGGTTTACTAGCGGGAGTTCGGGTGAGCAGTTCTTC	CASRFTSGSSGEQFF
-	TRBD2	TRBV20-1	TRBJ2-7	TGCAGTGCTAGTTTCGCGGGAGTGTTGTTGGAGCAGTACTTC	CSASFAGVLLEQYF
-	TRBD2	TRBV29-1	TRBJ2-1	TGCAGCGCTGGGGGGGATGAGCAGTTCTTC	CSAGGDEQFF
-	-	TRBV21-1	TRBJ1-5	TGTGCCAGCAGCAAAGCCGGAGGACAGGGCGGAGATAGCAATCAGCCCCAGCATTTT	CASSKAGGQGGDSNQPQHF
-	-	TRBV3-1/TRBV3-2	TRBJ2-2	TGTGCCAGCAGCCAGGCGGGACCCAGCACCGGGGAGCTGTTTTTT	CASSQAGPSTGELFF
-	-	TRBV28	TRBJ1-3	TGTGCCAGCAGTTTAACCGGTGGAAACACCATATATTTT	CASSLTGGNTIYF
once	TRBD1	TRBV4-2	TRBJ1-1	TGTGCCAGCAGCCCCGAGGGGGCGCTGGGCACTGAAGCTTTCTTT	CASSPEGALGTEAFF
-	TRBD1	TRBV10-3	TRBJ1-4	TGTGCCATCAGCGCCGACAGGGGGCAGAATGAAAAACTGTTTTTT	CAISADRGQNEKLFF
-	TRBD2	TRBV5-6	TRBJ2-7	TGTGCCAGCAGCGCGAGACTAGCGGGATTTGCGGGCGAGCAGTACTTC	CASSARLAGFAGEQYF
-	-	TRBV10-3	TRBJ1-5	TGTGCCATCAGAAGAACAGATGAACAGCCCCAGCATTTT	CAIRRTDEQPQHF
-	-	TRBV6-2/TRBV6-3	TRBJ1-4	TGTGCCAGCAGTTACTCGTGGTCCGGGGGAGGTGAAAAACTGTTTTTT	CASSYSWSGGGEKLFF
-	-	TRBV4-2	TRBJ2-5	TGTGCCAGCAGCAGCGAGGGCGGACCCCAAGAGACCCAGTACTTC	CASSSEGGPQETQYF
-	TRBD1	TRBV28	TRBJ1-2	TGTGCCAGCAGTTTTGGGCAGGGGGCCGGGTATGGCTACACCTTC	CASSFGQGAGYGYTF
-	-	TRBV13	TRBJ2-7	TGTGCCAGCAGCTTAGGGTCGGTAGGGGGTTCCTACGAGCAGTACTTC	CASSLGSVGGSYEQYF
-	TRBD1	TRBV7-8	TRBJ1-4	TGTGCCAGCAGCTTACGCGGGACAGCGGAAAAACTGTTTTTT	CASSLRGTAEKLFF
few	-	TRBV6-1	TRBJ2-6	TGTGCCAGCAGTGCCTATCCCCTCCCCTACTCTGGGGCCAACGTCCTGACTTTC	CASSAYPLPYSGANVLTF
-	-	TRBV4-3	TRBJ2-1	TGCGCCAGCAGCCAAGACAGGGAGCAGTTCTTC	CASSQDREQFF
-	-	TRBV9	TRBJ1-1	TGTGCCAGCAGCCCTCGCCAGAGGCCGAACACTGAAGCTTTCTTT	CASSPRQRPNTEAFF
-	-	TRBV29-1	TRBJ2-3	TGCAGCCTCCGTAGGCGGGTAGCATCAGATACGCAGTATTTT	CSLRRRVASDTQYF
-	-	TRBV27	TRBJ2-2	TGTGCCAGCACGACCCGACTAGTTACCGGGGAGCTGTTTTTT	CASTTRLVTGELFF
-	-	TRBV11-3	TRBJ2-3	TGTGCCAGCAGCTTGGGGGAGGCAGATACGCAGTATTTT	CASSLGEADTQYF
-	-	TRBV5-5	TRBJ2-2	TGTGCCAGCAGCTCCCGACCACTAGCTGGGGCGAACACCGGGGAGCTGTTTTTT	CASSSRPLAGANTGELFF
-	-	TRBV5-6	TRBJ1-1	TGTGCCAGCAGCCCTGTGGGGAGGGTGGGGAACACTGAAGCTTTCTTT	CASSPVGRVGNTEAFF
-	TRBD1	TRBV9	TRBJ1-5	TGTGCCAGCAGCCCCAGGGGGGCGCAGCCCCAGCATTTT	CASSPRGAQPQHF
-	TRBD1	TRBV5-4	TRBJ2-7	TGTGCCAGCAGCTCCGGACAGGGGGCCTACGAGCAGTACTTC	CASSSGQGAYEQYF
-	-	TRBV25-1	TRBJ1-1	TGTGCCAGCAGTGACCTAGGGGGGGTGAACACTGAAGCTTTCTTT	CASSDLGGVNTEAFF
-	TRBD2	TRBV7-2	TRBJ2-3	TGTGCCAGCAGCTTAGTGGGTCTAGCGGGAGGGGGGACAGATACGCAGTATTTT	CASSLVGLAGGGTDTQYF